This T cell receptor (beta chain) emerged from a study of blood T cell repertoires in COVID-19. The germline CDR1 and CDR2 sequences are KGHSH and LQKENI. The CDR3 has 13 amino acids. J gave up 8 bases and V 4 bases, and 7 bases lay outside the gene matches. Sequencing used immunoSEQ multiplex PCR; TCRdb keeps in-frame clones, though not all of them. In the table there are a few hundred thousand clones, approximately 90% of which are singletons. The chain recombines TRBV18 with TRBJ1-1; 7 nucleotides align to TRBD1. Sequencing was done on a sample of PBMCs or T cells enriched from blood (not recorded which). The clonotype originates from a woman aged 40 to 50 who had been exposed to COVID-19. The CDR3 bases are TGTGCCAGCTCACGCTCGCAGGGGGTAGAAGCTTTCTTT. Protein product: CASSRSQGVEAFF.